The clone carrying this T cell receptor (beta chain) was counted once. The antigen remains unidentified. The data stem from a study of regulatory T cells in long-lasting Graves disease. The time point: newly diagnosed GD, antithyroid drugs for less than 3 months. The authors made the TCR library using RNA they extracted from PBMCs. Relying on iRepertoire HTBI primers and Arm-PCR of CDR3 regions, the team built TCR beta libraries. Per the study methods: Gene usage covered approximately 60 TRBV and roughly 13 TRBJ segments. TCRdb re-derived calls from the multiplex PCR reads in MiXCR, one entry per CDR3 protein. TCRdb's processing, not the authors', yielded these V and J calls. Counted here are some 250,000 distinct CDR3 sequences, 20% to 25% occurring once; the ten biggest clones make up about 14%. Germline assignment: CDR1 MGHDK and CDR2 SYGVNS. This CDR3 spans 17 amino acids. The V gene end was trimmed by 6 bases and the J gene end by 6 bases; junction bases not matched to a gene: 15.

Findings of the study overall: Under persistent disease, TRBV28, TRBJ1-2 and TRBJ2-5 were used preferentially.

The rearrangement uses TRBV25-1 and TRBJ2-2; 8 bases match TRBD1. The sequenced sample was peripheral blood mononuclear cells (PBMCs), obtained at new diagnosis, from a patient treated with antithyroid drugs. This receptor was obtained from a female donor with Graves disease. The CDR3 bases are TGTGCCAGCAGCCGCCGGGCGGGACAGGAAAGGGCCGGGGAGCTGTTTTTT. Amino acids: CASSRRAGQERAGELFF.